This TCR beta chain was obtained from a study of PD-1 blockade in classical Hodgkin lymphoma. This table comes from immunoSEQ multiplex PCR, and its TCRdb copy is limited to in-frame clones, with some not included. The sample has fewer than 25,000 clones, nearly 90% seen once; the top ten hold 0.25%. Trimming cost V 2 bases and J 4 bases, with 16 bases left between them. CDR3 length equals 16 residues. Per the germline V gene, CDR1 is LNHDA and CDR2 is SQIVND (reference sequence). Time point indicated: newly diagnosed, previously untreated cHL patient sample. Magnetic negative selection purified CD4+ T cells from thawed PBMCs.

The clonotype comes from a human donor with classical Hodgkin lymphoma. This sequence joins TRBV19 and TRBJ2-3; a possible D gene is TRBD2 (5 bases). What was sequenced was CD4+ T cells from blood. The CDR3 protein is CASSITGRGLPDTQYF. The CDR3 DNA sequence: TGTGCCAGTAGTATAACGGGGAGAGGTCTGCCAGATACGCAGTATTTT.